The T cell receptor (beta chain) under discussion was sequenced for a study of control samples from healthy donors and cancer patients. This CDR3 is built from 14 residues. The germline V and J ends were trimmed by 2 bases and 0 bases, with 7 bases remaining between them. Germline lookup yields CDR1 SNHLY and CDR2 FYNNEI. Here immunoSEQ multiplex PCR was the method, and the copy in TCRdb shows in-frame clones only, minus some. This sample carries some 150,000 clones, just over 95% of them seen once, and the ten largest clones take 1%. Only a few counts were recorded for this clone. The clonotype comes from a woman aged 25 to 39 in good health. The V gene is TRBV2, the J gene TRBJ2-5, with D perhaps TRBD1 (6 bases). Sequenced input: blood. CDR3 nucleotides: TGTGCCAGCAGTGAACAGGGGTACCAAGAGACCCAGTACTTC. Residues: CASSEQGYQETQYF. The full variable domain, rest sourced from reference TRBV2 and TRBJ2-5, is EPEVTQTPSHQVTQMGQEVILRCVPISNHLYFYWYRQILGQKVEFLVSFYNNEISEKSEIFDDQFSVERPDGSNFTLKIRSTKLEDSAMYFCASSEQGYQETQYFGPGTRLLVL.